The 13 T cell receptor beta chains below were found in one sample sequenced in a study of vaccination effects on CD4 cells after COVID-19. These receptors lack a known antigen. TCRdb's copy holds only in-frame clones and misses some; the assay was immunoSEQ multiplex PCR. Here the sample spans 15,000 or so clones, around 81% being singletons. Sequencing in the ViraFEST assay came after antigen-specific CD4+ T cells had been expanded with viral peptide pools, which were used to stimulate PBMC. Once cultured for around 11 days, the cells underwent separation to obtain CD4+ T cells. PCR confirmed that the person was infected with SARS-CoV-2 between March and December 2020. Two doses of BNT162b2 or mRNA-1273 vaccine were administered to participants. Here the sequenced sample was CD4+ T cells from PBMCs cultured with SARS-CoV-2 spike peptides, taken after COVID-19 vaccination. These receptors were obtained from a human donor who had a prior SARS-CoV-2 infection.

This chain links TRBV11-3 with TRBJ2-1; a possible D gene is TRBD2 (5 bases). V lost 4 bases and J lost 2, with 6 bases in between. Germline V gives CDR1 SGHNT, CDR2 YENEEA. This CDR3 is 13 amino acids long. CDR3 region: CASSSGTYNEQFF. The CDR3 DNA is TGTGCCAGCAGCTCCGGGACCTACAATGAGCAGTTCTTC. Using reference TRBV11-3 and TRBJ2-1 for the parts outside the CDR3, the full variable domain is EAGVVQSPRYKIIEKKQPVAFWCNPISGHNTLYWYLQNLGQGPELLIRYENEEAVDDSQLPKDRFSAERLKGVDSTLKIQPAELGDSAVYLCASSSGTYNEQFFGPGTRLTVL.

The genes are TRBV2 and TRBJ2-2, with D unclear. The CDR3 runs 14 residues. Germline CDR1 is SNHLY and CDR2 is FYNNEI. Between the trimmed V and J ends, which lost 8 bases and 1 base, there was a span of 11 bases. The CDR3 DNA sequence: TGTGCCAGCTCGGCTCAATTGAACACCGGGGAGCTGTTTTTT. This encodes CASSAQLNTGELFF.

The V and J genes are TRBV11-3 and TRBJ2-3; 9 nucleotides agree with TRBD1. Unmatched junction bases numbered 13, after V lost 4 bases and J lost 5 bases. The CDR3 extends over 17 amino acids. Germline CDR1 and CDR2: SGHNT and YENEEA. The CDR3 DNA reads TGTGCCAGCAGCTCAGGACAGGGGATTAACCTAGGAGATACGCAGTATTTT. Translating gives CASSSGQGINLGDTQYF.

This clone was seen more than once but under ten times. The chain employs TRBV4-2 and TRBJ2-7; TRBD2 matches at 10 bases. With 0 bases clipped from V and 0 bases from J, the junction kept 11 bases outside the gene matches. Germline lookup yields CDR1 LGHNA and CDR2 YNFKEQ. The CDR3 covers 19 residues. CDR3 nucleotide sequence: TGTGCCAGCAGCCAAGAGGTAGGACTAGCGGTCACATCCTCCTACGAGCAGTACTTC. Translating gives CASSQEVGLAVTSSYEQYF.

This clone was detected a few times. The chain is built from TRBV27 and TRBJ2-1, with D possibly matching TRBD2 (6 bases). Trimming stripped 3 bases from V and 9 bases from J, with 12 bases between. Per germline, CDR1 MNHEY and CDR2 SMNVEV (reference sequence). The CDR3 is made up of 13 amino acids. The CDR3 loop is CASSFLRRGEQFF. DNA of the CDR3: TGTGCCAGCAGTTTTCTCCGGCGGGGTGAGCAGTTCTTC.

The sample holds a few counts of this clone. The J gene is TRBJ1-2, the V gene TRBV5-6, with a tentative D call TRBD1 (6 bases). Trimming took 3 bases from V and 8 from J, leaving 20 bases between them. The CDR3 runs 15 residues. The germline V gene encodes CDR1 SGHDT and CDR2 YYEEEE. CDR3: CASSSKPGQVIGYTF. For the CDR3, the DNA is TGTGCCAGCAGCTCAAAGCCGGGACAAGTAATAGGCTACACCTTC.

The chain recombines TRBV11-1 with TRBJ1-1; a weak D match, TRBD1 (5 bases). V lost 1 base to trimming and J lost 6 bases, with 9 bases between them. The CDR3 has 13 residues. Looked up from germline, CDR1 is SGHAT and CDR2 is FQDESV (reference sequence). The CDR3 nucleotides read TGTGCCAGCAGCTTAGGGGGCGCCCCTGAAGCTTTCTTT. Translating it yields CASSLGGAPEAFF.

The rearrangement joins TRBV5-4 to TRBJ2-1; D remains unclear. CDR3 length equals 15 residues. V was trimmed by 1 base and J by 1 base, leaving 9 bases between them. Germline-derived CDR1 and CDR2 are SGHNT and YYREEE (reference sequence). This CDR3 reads CASSLLGWSYNEQFF. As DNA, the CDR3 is TGTGCCAGCAGCTTGCTGGGGTGGTCCTACAATGAGCAGTTCTTC.

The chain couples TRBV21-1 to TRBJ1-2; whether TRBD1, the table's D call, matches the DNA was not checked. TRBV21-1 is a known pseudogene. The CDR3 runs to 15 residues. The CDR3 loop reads CASSRHYPKNYGYTF. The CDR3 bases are TGTGCCAGCAGTCGACATTACCCCAAGAACTATGGCTACACCTTC.

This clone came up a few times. The CDR3 coding sequence is TGCAGTGCTAGTACTAGCGGAGGAACCGGGGAGCTGTTTTTT. It is translated as CSASTSGGTGELFF. The J gene is TRBJ2-2, the V gene TRBV20-1; 8 bases map to TRBD2. From germline, CDR1 is DFQATT and CDR2 SNEGSKA (reference sequence). The CDR3 loop spans 14 amino acids. Germline trimming cut 3 bases from V and 5 bases from J; bases unmatched to any gene: 5.

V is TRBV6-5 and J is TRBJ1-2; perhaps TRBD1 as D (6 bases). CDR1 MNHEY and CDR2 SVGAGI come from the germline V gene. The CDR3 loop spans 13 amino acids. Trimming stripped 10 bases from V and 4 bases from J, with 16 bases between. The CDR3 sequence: CATSARGAYGYTF. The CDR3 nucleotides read TGTGCCACCAGCGCCAGGGGAGCCTATGGCTACACCTTC.

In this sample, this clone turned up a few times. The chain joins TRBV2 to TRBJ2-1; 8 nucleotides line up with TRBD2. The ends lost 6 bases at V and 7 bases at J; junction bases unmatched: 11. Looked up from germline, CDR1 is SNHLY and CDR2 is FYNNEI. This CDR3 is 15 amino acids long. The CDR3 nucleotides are TGTGCCAGCAGACGGGAGGGGTTAGGGGGGAATGAGCAGTTCTTC. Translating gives CASRREGLGGNEQFF.

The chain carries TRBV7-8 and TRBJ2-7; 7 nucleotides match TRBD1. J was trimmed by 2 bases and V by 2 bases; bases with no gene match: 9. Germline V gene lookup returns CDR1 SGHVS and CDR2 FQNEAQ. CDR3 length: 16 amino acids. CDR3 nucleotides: TGTGCCAGCAGCTTACGTGTTGGACAGGAAACCTACGAGCAGTACTTC. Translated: CASSLRVGQETYEQYF.